Sequencing of this T cell receptor beta chain was carried out in a study of identical twins. Template switching added a universal primer site; cDNA carried unique molecular identifiers. One entry per CDR3 protein results from TCRdb running MiXCR on the 5' RACE reads. The profile shows 270,000 or so distinct CDR3 sequences, about 8.5% of them singletons. The CDR3 runs to 18 residues. Germline V CDR1 and CDR2: MDHEN, SYDVKM. V lost 6 bases, J lost 4 bases, and 12 bases stayed unmatched. This clonotype was picked up many times. This same sample was also part of a study on yellow fever vaccine responses in identical twins.

V and J are TRBV28 and TRBJ2-2, with 12 bases lining up with TRBD2. The specimen sequenced was CD8+ T cells sorted from blood. This TCR came from a woman aged 18-35 years in good health. CDR3 protein: CASRPSGGASEVTGELFF. In nucleotides, the CDR3 is TGTGCCAGCAGACCTAGCGGGGGGGCGTCTGAGGTCACCGGGGAGCTGTTTTTT.